This T cell receptor (beta chain) was identified during a study of T cell responses to AZD1222 COVID-19 vaccine. Assay used: immunoSEQ multiplex PCR; TCRdb lists only in-frame clones, some missing. The sample consists of 150,000 to 200,000 clones, 94% of them appearing once. Trimming pared 9 bases from V and 3 bases from J, leaving 4 bases between. This CDR3 has 10 amino acids. Points on this clone: As yet, its antigen is unknown.

Points from the study as a whole: Most donors were white British, females outnumbered males, and clonal diversity was possibly underestimated. Spike-spanning, vaccine-associated CD4 TCRs were dominant at 160-218 and 743-854. Spike-specific TCR breadth and depth rose after two AZD1222 doses. Just a handful of AZD1222 recipients tested seropositive at baseline.

The source is an adult in good health. This material consisted of peripheral blood, taken on day 0 of AZD1222 vaccination. This rearrangement joins TRBV12-3 or TRBV12-4 to TRBJ2-3, with D hard to call. The CDR3 sequence is CASATDTQYF. The CDR3 DNA reads TGTGCCAGTGCAACAGATACGCAGTATTTT.